Detailed here is one T cell receptor (beta chain). This entry comes from a study of OX40 agonist ivuxolimab in advanced cancers. Across the whole study: Patients assigned to dose escalation were diagnosed with hepatocellular carcinoma, melanoma, renal cell or head and neck cancer. Eligibility admitted prior anti-PD-1, anti-PD-L1 or anti-CTLA-4 therapy; approximately 40% had some.

Collection of blood occurred at baseline, at cycle 4 day 1, and at cycle 7 day 1. The germline gives CDR1 LNHDA, CDR2 SQIVND (reference sequence). V trimming: 2 bases; J trimming: 7 bases; junction bases outside the gene matches: 4. This CDR3 is 13 amino acids long. Using immunoSEQ multiplex PCR, the repertoire was profiled, and TCRdb retains in-frame clones only, with some absent. The sample carries 7,500 to 10,000 clones, approximately 70% recorded once. The sequencing used CD4+ or CD8+ T cells sorted from blood, collected in a trial of the OX40 agonist ivuxolimab. This sequence originates from an adult with an advanced solid tumor such as melanoma, head and neck, liver or kidney cancer. J is TRBJ2-7 and V is TRBV19; TRBD2 matches 8 bases. The DNA of the CDR3 is TGTGCCAGTAGTATAAGCGGGAGCGGGGAGCAGTACTTC. Its protein is CASSISGSGEQYF. The whole variable domain, remainder taken from reference TRBV19 and TRBJ2-7, is DGGITQSPKYLFRKEGQNVTLSCEQNLNHDAMYWYRQDPGQGLRLIYYSQIVNDFQKGDIAEGYSVSREKKESFPLTVTSAQKNPTAFYLCASSISGSGEQYFGPGTRLTVT.